One sample yielded the 28 T cell receptor beta chains listed below, sequenced in a study of T cells after yellow fever vaccination. TCRdb recomputed calls from the 5' RACE reads with MiXCR, one row per CDR3 protein. Of about 120,000 distinct CDR3 sequences in the sample, roughly 9% were seen once. Sequences were derived from CD8+ T cells sorted from PBMCs, sampled on the day of the yellow fever booster vaccination. The receptor source for this set is a man younger than 30 who received the YFV17D yellow fever vaccine.

The chain combines TRBV10-2 with TRBJ2-7; 7 nucleotides line up with TRBD2. The germline V gene encodes CDR1 WSHSY and CDR2 SAAADI. Trimming at V came to 7 bases and at J to 2 bases, leaving 5 bases not matched to a gene. This CDR3 comprises 13 residues. The chain's CDR3 is CASIGAGAYEQYF. CDR3 nucleotide sequence: TGCGCCAGCATCGGTGCGGGGGCCTACGAGCAGTACTTC.

This clonotype was counted once. The chain is built from TRBV6-5 and TRBJ2-7; D could derive from TRBD1 or TRBD2 (6 bases each). CDR3 length: 15 amino acids. From germline, CDR1 is MNHEY and CDR2 SVGAGI. The V and J ends lost 7 bases and 4 bases respectively, with 20 bases between them. CDR3 in DNA: TGTGCCAGCACCGGGAGCAGGACAGACGCATACGAGCAGTACTTC. Translation: CASTGSRTDAYEQYF.

V gene TRBV6-9 combines with J gene TRBJ2-1; D gene ambiguous. The CDR3 runs 14 residues. Trimming left V 5 bases short and J 15 bases short, with 23 bases between. Germline CDR1 reads MNHGY; CDR2 reads SVAAGI. CDR3 residues: CASSIIGPTLSPFF. CDR3 DNA: TGTGCCAGCAGTATAATCGGACCGACACTTTCTCCGTTCTTC.

The chain links TRBV3-1 to TRBJ1-3; D gene uncertain. V lost 4 bases to trimming and J lost 0 bases, with 13 bases between them. This CDR3 region has 16 residues. Germline V gives CDR1 LGHDT, CDR2 YNNKEL (reference sequence). CDR3 nucleotides: TGTGCCAGCAGCCCGGAGATTCAGACCTCTGGAAACACCATATATTTT. Residues: CASSPEIQTSGNTIYF.

This chain uses TRBV6-2 or TRBV6-3 with TRBJ1-2; D gene ambiguous. Germline CDR1 reads MNHEY; CDR2 reads SVGEGT. The CDR3 has 15 residues. V lost 8 bases and J 0 bases, leaving 16 bases between the germline ends. CDR3 region: CASRLDLSPNYGYTF. The DNA for the CDR3 is TGTGCCAGCCGTCTGGACCTCTCCCCTAACTATGGCTACACCTTC.

The chain couples TRBV12-1 to TRBJ2-1; the table calls TRBD1, which could not be checked here. TRBV12-1 is shown as a pseudogene. The CDR3 runs to 13 residues. CDR3 sequence reads: CASSLERGNEQFF. For the CDR3, the DNA is TGTGCCAGCAGCCTAGAGAGGGGCAATGAGCAGTTCTTC.

The rearrangement links TRBV12-3 or TRBV12-4 to TRBJ2-7; D is unresolved. The V end lost 3 bases, the J end lost 5 bases, and 11 bases lay between the germline ends. The CDR3 is 13 amino acids. CDR3 DNA: TGTGCCAGCAGTTTGATGGGCCCCAACGAGCAGTACGTC. Translated, it gives CASSLMGPNEQYV.

The V gene is TRBV7-9, the J gene TRBJ2-5; no clear D. Germline V gene data show CDR1 as SEHNR and CDR2 as FQNEAQ (reference sequence). The V gene lost 4 bases and the J gene lost 4 bases, with 10 bases spanning the gap. This CDR3 is 13 amino acids long. CDR3: CASSSGGLETQYF. The CDR3, as DNA: TGTGCCAGCAGCTCGGGTGGTCTAGAGACCCAGTACTTC.

This clonotype was seen a handful of times. J is TRBJ1-1 and V is TRBV12-3 or TRBV12-4; D gene uncertain. Trimming removed 6 bases from V and 1 base from J, with 12 bases in between. This CDR3 has 14 residues. Written as DNA, the CDR3 is TGTGCCAGCAGCCTGCGCCCAGCGAACACTGAAGCTTTCTTT. This translates into CASSLRPANTEAFF.

This chain connects TRBV12-3 or TRBV12-4 to TRBJ2-5, with 10 bases lining up with TRBD1. The trim removed 5 bases at V and 4 bases at J, leaving 7 bases unmatched. The CDR3 runs 15 residues. The CDR3 reads CASSPWTGGRETQYF. The CDR3 DNA follows: TGTGCCAGCAGTCCCTGGACAGGGGGTCGAGAGACCCAGTACTTC.

V is TRBV18 and J is TRBJ2-3, with D perhaps given as TRBD1 or TRBD2 (5 bases each). CDR1 KGHSH and CDR2 LQKENI come from the germline V gene. The V end lost 5 bases, the J end lost 2 bases, and 11 bases lay between the germline ends. CDR3 size: 14 residues. Here the CDR3 DNA reads TGTGCCAGCTCAAAAATCGGGGCCACAGATACGCAGTATTTT. As protein: CASSKIGATDTQYF. The full variable domain, completed using reference TRBV18 and TRBJ2-3, is NAGVMQNPRHLVRRRGQEARLRCSPMKGHSHVYWYRQLPEEGLKFMVYLQKENIIDESGMPKERFSAEFPKEGPSILRIQQVVRGDSAAYFCASSKIGATDTQYFGPGTRLTVL.

The V and J genes are TRBV27 and TRBJ2-2; TRBD1 is a possible D gene (5 bases). This CDR3 has 15 amino acids. Germline V lookup: CDR1 MNHEY, CDR2 SMNVEV (reference sequence). With 6 bases removed from V and 4 bases from J, the gap between germline ends came to 15 bases. The DNA of the CDR3 is TGTGCCAGCAGCACCGGCAGGGTCAGCACCGGGGAGCTGTTTTTT. Its translation: CASSTGRVSTGELFF.

V usage is TRBV6-2 or TRBV6-3 and J usage is TRBJ2-5, with TRBD2 matching over 8 bases. The CDR3 runs 16 residues. V gave up 2 bases and J gave up 4 bases; unmatched junction bases: 9. Germline CDR1 reads MNHEY; CDR2 reads SVGEGT. CDR3 loop: CASSYGRGSGAETQYF. CDR3 coding DNA: TGTGCCAGCAGTTACGGGCGGGGTAGCGGGGCAGAGACCCAGTACTTC.

This sequence joins TRBV4-1 and TRBJ2-5, with TRBD2 identical over 11 bases. CDR3 length equals 17 residues. With 0 bases clipped from V and 5 bases from J, the junction kept 8 bases outside the gene matches. CDR1 is MGHRA, CDR2 YSYEKL, per germline. DNA of the CDR3: TGCGCCAGCAGCCAAGACATAGCGGGGGGGCCTAGGGAGACCCAGTACTTC. Amino acids: CASSQDIAGGPRETQYF.

There are a few counts of this clonotype. The chain uses TRBV4-1 and TRBJ1-1; TRBD1 is a possible D gene (6 bases). Germline loops: CDR1 MGHRA, CDR2 YSYEKL. The CDR3 consists of 13 residues. Trimming removed 7 bases at V and 1 base at J, with 10 bases between. CDR3 loop: CASTMGANTEAFF. CDR3 DNA: TGCGCCAGCACCATGGGGGCGAACACTGAAGCTTTCTTT.

V is TRBV7-9 and J is TRBJ2-2; D may be TRBD2 (6 bases). Germline CDR1 is SEHNR and CDR2 is FQNEAQ (reference sequence). V was pared by 4 bases and J by 3 bases, with 15 bases between. CDR3 size: 16 residues. CDR3 bases: TGTGCCAGCAGCTCGACGGGGGACTCCTACACCGGGGAGCTGTTTTTT. Its protein is CASSSTGDSYTGELFF.

This clonotype was observed a few times. The rearrangement links TRBV29-1 to TRBJ1-1; no reliable D call. The germline V gene encodes CDR1 SQVTM and CDR2 ANQGSEA. V lost 0 bases, J lost 0 bases, and 5 bases lay in between. This CDR3 comprises 13 residues. For the CDR3, the DNA is TGCAGCGTTGAAGATCCCGTGAACACTGAAGCTTTCTTT. It specifies CSVEDPVNTEAFF. The full variable domain, completed using reference TRBV29-1 and TRBJ1-1, is SAVISQKPSRDICQRGTSLTIQCQVDSQVTMMFWYRQQPGQSLTLIATANQGSEATYESGFVIDKFPISRPNLTFSTLTVSNMSPEDSSIYLCSVEDPVNTEAFFGQGTRLTVV.

The rearrangement links TRBV5-1 to TRBJ1-1, with 9 nucleotides matching TRBD1. The CDR3 has 14 amino acids. CDR1 is SGHRS, CDR2 YFSETQ, per germline. The V and J ends lost 4 bases and 6 bases, in that order; junction bases with no gene match: 7. The CDR3 DNA reads TGCGCCAGCAGCCAAGGACAGGGGACGGCTGAAGCTTTCTTT. Residues: CASSQGQGTAEAFF.

This chain joins TRBV4-1 and TRBJ2-5; D might be TRBD1 (6 bases). The V gene lost 2 bases and the J gene lost 3 bases, with 10 bases spanning the gap. In germline, CDR1 is MGHRA, CDR2 YSYEKL. The CDR3 totals 14 residues. The DNA of the CDR3 is TGCGCCAGCAGCCAACCAGGGGTCGAAGAGACCCAGTACTTC. Protein product: CASSQPGVEETQYF.

The V and J genes are TRBV20-1 and TRBJ1-2, with D hard to call. This CDR3 comprises 13 residues. V dropped 3 bases and J dropped 3 bases, with 11 bases sitting between them. The germline CDR1 and CDR2 sequences are DFQATT and SNEGSKA (reference sequence). Here the CDR3 DNA reads TGCAGTGCTAGGGGCATAGTAGACTATGGCTACACCTTC. Encoded protein: CSARGIVDYGYTF.

This clonotype has more than one count but fewer than ten. The CDR3 DNA sequence: TGTGCCAGCAGCCCCGCGAATGTCCGCCAGCCCCAGCATTTT. Translation: CASSPANVRQPQHF. The chain recombines TRBV7-9 with TRBJ1-5; D remains unclear. The CDR3 totals 14 residues. Trimming removed 5 bases from V and 7 bases from J, with 15 bases in between. Germline loops: CDR1 SEHNR, CDR2 FQNEAQ (reference sequence).

The chain recombines TRBV3-1 with TRBJ1-5, with TRBD1 identical over 8 bases. Germline CDR1 and CDR2: LGHDT and YNNKEL (reference sequence). The CDR3 is 15 residues long. The V segment lost 5 bases and the J segment 7 bases; nucleotides outside the gene matches: 10. CDR3 sequence: CASSVYRTGQQPQHF. The DNA for the CDR3 is TGTGCCAGCAGCGTGTATAGGACAGGGCAACAGCCCCAGCATTTT.

V and J are TRBV11-2 and TRBJ2-5; D unresolved. This CDR3 has 16 amino acids. Trimming cost V 5 bases and J 4 bases, with 20 bases left between them. CDR1 and CDR2 (germline): SGHAT, FQNNGV. CDR3 region: CASSQLVRLPGETQYF. CDR3 sequence (DNA): TGTGCCAGCAGCCAATTAGTACGCCTCCCAGGAGAGACCCAGTACTTC.

To note about this clonotype: This clone may be a read error of a much larger clone one base away. This rearrangement joins TRBV4-3 to TRBJ2-2, with unresolved D. CDR1 LGHNA and CDR2 YSLEER come from the germline V gene. The CDR3 is made up of 15 amino acids. CDR3 region: CASSPIGLYTGQLFF. CDR3 nucleotide sequence: TGCGCCAGCAGCCCAATAGGGTTATACACCGGGCAGCTGTTTTTT.

The gene calls are TRBV6-5 and TRBJ2-3; 8 bases line up with TRBD2. Per germline, CDR1 MNHEY and CDR2 SVGAGI. Unmatched junction bases numbered 1, after V lost 2 bases and J lost 0 bases. The CDR3 loop spans 15 amino acids. The CDR3 region is CASSYAGGSTDTQYF. The CDR3 DNA reads as TGTGCCAGCAGTTACGCGGGGGGTAGCACAGATACGCAGTATTTT.

This clonotype occurred a few times. The gene calls are TRBV9 and TRBJ2-2, with D possibly matching TRBD1 (6 bases). V was cut by 3 bases and J by 9 bases, with 21 bases left in between. This CDR3 has 16 amino acids. Germline CDR1 reads SGDLS; CDR2 reads YYNGEE. CDR3 in amino acids: CASSASRDKSSRELFF. The CDR3, as DNA: TGTGCCAGCAGCGCCTCCCGGGACAAATCAAGTAGGGAGCTGTTTTTT.

V usage is TRBV18 and J usage is TRBJ2-7; possibly TRBD1 or TRBD2 for D (5 bases each). The V gene's germline CDR1 is KGHSH and CDR2 LQKENI. V was clipped by 1 base and J by 7 bases, with 17 bases between them. This CDR3 spans 15 amino acids. The CDR3 sequence is CASSPLTADPNEQYV. The CDR3 DNA follows: TGTGCCAGCTCACCACTGACAGCGGACCCTAATGAGCAGTACGTC.

This CDR3 is CASSYSTGNTGELFF. The CDR3 region has the DNA TGTGCCAGCAGTTATTCCACAGGGAACACCGGGGAGCTGTTTTTT. The gene calls are TRBV6-5 and TRBJ2-2; D possibly corresponds to TRBD1 (5 bases). Germline-derived CDR1 and CDR2 are MNHEY and SVGAGI. V lost 3 bases, J lost 1 base, and 9 bases lay in between. The CDR3 totals 15 residues.